One T cell receptor (beta chain) is described in this entry. This clone has more than one count but fewer than ten. Its recognized antigen is unknown. One base away there is no much larger clone; base qualities are not given. This sample was taken from a study of shared T cell receptors in the human thymus (dated by TCRdb to the early 2020s). Describing the broader study: The study examined how self-reactive, shared T-cell receptor alpha chains are generated in the human thymus.

The trim is 3 bases for V and 2 bases for J, with a gap of 15 bases between the germline ends. The germline V gene (reference sequence) provides CDR1 SEHNR and CDR2 FQNEAQ. The CDR3, cysteine through phenylalanine, is 16 amino acids long. Left in the record is the CDR3 DNA by itself, 48 bases read in frame from the first base. Receptor libraries were prepared by the immunoSEQ multiplex PCR assay. As stored in TCRdb, this immuneACCESS dataset retains in-frame rearrangements with V and J assigned. A fraction of the clones does not appear; measured against another copy, unresolved V genes explain less than half of the discrepancy, and the remainder lacks a known reason. The sample has some 700,000 clones on record, approximately 85% of them singletons. The ten largest clones take up 0.0095% to 0.011% of the sample. These same data were also listed under a study on human thymus T cells. Per the second study: In Finland, the donors were immunologically healthy infants who were having open corrective cardiac surgery for congenital heart defects. Thymus tissue was obtained as surgical resects removed during corrective cardiac surgery. Biased V and J gene segment usage appeared to be present in both thymic and peripheral blood repertoires. Highly overlapping thymic TCR repertoires among unrelated individuals were reported in the related research. The study described the TCR alpha and beta repertoires in under 10 infant thymus samples and a few matching peripheral blood samples. Donor ages ranged from about 7 to 244 days, and the cohort comprised roughly six male and two female infants. After being mechanically released from the tissue, thymocytes were kept at -70 degrees C in pellets of about 9.5-30 million cells. A QIAsymphony instrument was used to extract genomic DNA from the frozen cell pellets. The immunoSEQ multiplex PCR assay was used to amplify the TCRB and TCRAD loci from a standardized amount of quality-controlled genomic DNA. The V(D)J region was spanned by amplicons of a length sufficient to cover the CDR3 and to identify V and J genes. The amplicons were sequenced on an Illumina platform via the commercial immunoSEQ service. Primer bias and sequencing errors were corrected using previously described methods, and TCRAD and TCRB definitions followed the IMGT database. immunoSEQ Analyzer 3.0 and VDJTools were used for repertoire analysis, which covered basic statistics, V/J segment usage, diversity estimates, rarefaction and pairwise overlap. Diversity was estimated using the Chao1, ChaoE, Efron-Thisted, Shannon and inverse Simpson indices, and was also estimated on datasets down-sampled to the size of the smallest sample. For repertoire overlap, CDR3 nucleotide sequence, V gene and J gene had to match strictly, and clustering was done by Jaccard-based multidimensional scaling. On average, thymus samples gave about 810,000 unique TCRB clonotypes, whereas blood samples gave about 92,000.

In this chain, TRBV7-9 is recombined with TRBJ2-3, with TRBD1 tentatively as D gene (5 bases match). The sample consisted of thymocytes. The sequence was obtained from a girl in the first two years of life with a congenital heart defect. Donor details come from another sample of the same person, matched by shared clones. The nucleotide sequence reads as follows: TGTGCCAGCAGCTTCCCGCCAGGGATGGTCACAGATACGCAGTATTTT. Its coded protein is CASSFPPGMVTDTQYF.